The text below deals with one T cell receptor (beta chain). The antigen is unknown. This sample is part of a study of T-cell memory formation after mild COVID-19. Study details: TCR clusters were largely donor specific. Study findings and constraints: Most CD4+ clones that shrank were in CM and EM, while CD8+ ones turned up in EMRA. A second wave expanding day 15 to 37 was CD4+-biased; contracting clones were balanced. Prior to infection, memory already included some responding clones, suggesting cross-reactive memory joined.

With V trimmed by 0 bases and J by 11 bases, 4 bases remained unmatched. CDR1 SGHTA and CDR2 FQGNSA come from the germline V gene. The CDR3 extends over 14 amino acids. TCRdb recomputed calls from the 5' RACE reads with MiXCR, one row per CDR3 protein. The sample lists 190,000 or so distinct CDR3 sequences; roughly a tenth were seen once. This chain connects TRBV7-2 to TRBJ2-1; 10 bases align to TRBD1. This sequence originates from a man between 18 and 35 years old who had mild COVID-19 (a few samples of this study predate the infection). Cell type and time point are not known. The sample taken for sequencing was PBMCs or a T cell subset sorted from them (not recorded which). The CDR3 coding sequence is TGTGCCAGCAGCTTAGCCTGGGGACAGGGGAAGCAGTTCTTC. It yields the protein CASSLAWGQGKQFF.